These 6 T cell receptor beta chains were sequenced from one sample in a study of blood T cell repertoires in COVID-19. Some clones are missing from TCRdb's copy, which holds only in-frame ones; the method was immunoSEQ multiplex PCR. Of 65,000 to 85,000 clones listed, roughly nine tenths were seen once; the top ten hold 2.5% to 3%. Source material: peripheral blood. The receptors stem from a man aged 45-65 years with acute or convalescent COVID-19.

The CDR3 DNA follows: TGTGCCAGCAGCTGGACAGGGCAGGACACTGAAGCTTTCTTT. It specifies CASSWTGQDTEAFF. This chain links TRBV6-6 with TRBJ1-1; TRBD1 agrees at 8 bases. CDR1 and CDR2 (germline): MNHNY, SVGAGI (reference sequence). The CDR3 runs 14 residues. V lost 6 bases to trimming and J lost 3 bases; unmatched junction nucleotides: 6.

This clone was counted once. The CDR3 protein is CASSLTRDRGASYNEQFF. As DNA, the CDR3 is TGTGCCAGTAGTCTCACCCGGGACAGGGGGGCCTCCTACAATGAGCAGTTCTTC. The chain combines TRBV19 with TRBJ2-1; TRBD1 matches 11 bases. The CDR3 is 18 amino acids. Unmatched junction bases numbered 9, after V lost 5 bases and J lost 0 bases. The germline V gene encodes CDR1 LNHDA and CDR2 SQIVND (reference sequence).

CDR3 DNA: TGCGCCAGCAGCAAAGGCGGAACAGGGCATACGCAGTATTTT. Its translation: CASSKGGTGHTQYF. This chain connects TRBV5-1 to TRBJ2-3, with D maybe TRBD1 (6 bases). Germline values: CDR1 SGHRS, CDR2 YFSETQ. V gave up 4 bases and J gave up 7 bases, with 16 bases separating them. This CDR3 has 14 residues.

This clone occurred once. The chain couples TRBV14 to TRBJ2-7; no clear D gene. The V gene lost 5 bases and the J gene lost 1 base, with 9 bases spanning the gap. This CDR3 spans 13 amino acids. CDR1 and CDR2 (germline): SGHDN, FVKESK. The CDR3: CASSARVSYEQYF. CDR3 sequence (DNA): TGTGCCAGCAGCGCACGGGTTTCCTACGAGCAGTACTTC.

J is TRBJ1-2 and V is TRBV10-3, with 8 positions matching TRBD1. CDR1 and CDR2 from the germline V gene are ENHRY and SYGVKD. V was clipped by 4 bases and J by 4 bases; unmatched bases: 17. CDR3 length equals 18 residues. In DNA form, the CDR3 reads TGTGCCATCAGTGCTATGACAGGGGAGTCCGTCGTTCGCTATGGCTACACCTTC. It specifies CAISAMTGESVVRYGYTF.

This rearrangement joins TRBV24-1 to TRBJ2-2; TRBD2 is a possible D gene (5 bases). The CDR3 has 12 residues. V was cut by 8 bases and J by 3 bases, with 6 bases left in between. From germline, CDR1 is KGHDR and CDR2 SFDVKD. For the CDR3, the DNA is TGTGCCACCAACGGGGACACCGGGGAGCTGTTTTTT. It specifies CATNGDTGELFF.